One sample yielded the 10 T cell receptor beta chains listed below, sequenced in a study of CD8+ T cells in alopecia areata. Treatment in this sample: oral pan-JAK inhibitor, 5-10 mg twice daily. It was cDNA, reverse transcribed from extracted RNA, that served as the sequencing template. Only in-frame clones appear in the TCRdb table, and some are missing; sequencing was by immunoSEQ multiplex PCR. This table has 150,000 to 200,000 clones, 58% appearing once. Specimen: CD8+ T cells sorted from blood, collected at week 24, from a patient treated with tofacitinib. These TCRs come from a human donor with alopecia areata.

CDR3 bases: TGTGCCAGCAGCTTGGGGCAGGGGGTCTACAATGAGCAGTTCTTC. Protein product: CASSLGQGVYNEQFF. This chain uses TRBV5-4 with TRBJ2-1; 7 nucleotides agree with TRBD1. The germline CDR1 and CDR2 sequences are SGHNT and YYREEE (reference sequence). V shed 0 bases, J shed 3 bases, and the junction held 3 bases outside the gene matches. The CDR3 totals 15 residues.

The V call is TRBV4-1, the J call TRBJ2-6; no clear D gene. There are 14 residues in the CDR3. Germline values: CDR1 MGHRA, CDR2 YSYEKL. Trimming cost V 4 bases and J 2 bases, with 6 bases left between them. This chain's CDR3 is CASSLPTGANVLTF. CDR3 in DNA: TGCGCCAGCAGCCTTCCCACTGGGGCCAACGTCCTGACTTTC.

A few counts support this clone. CDR3 amino acids: CASSFRGESFF. The CDR3 DNA follows: TGTGCCAGCAGCTTCAGGGGGGAATCTTTCTTT. This chain joins TRBV7-9 and TRBJ1-1, with 7 bases identical to TRBD1. The CDR3 has 11 amino acids. J lost 12 bases, V lost 3 bases, and 4 bases had no gene match. Germline CDR1 is SEHNR and CDR2 is FQNEAQ (reference sequence). The variable domain in full, completed from reference TRBV7-9 and TRBJ1-1, reads DTGVSQNPRHKITKRGQNVTFRCDPISEHNRLYWYRQTLGQGPEFLTYFQNEAQLEKSRLLSDRFSAERPKGSFSTLEIQRTEQGDSAMYLCASSFRGESFFGQGTRLTVV.

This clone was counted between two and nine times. Here the CDR3 DNA reads TGCAGCGTTGAAGATAGGTCCGCCCCAGAAAAACTGTTTTTT. Its translation is CSVEDRSAPEKLFF. The rearrangement joins TRBV29-1 to TRBJ1-4, with D unresolved. CDR3 length: 14 residues. Germline V gene sequence: CDR1 SQVTM, CDR2 ANQGSEA. V dropped 0 bases and J dropped 8 bases, with 13 bases sitting between them.

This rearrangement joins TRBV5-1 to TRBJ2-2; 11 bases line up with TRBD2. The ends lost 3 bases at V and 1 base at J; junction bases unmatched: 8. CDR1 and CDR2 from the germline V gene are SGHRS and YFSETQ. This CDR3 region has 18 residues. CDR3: CASSWPRLAGQNTGELFF. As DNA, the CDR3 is TGCGCCAGCAGCTGGCCACGACTAGCGGGGCAGAACACCGGGGAGCTGTTTTTT.

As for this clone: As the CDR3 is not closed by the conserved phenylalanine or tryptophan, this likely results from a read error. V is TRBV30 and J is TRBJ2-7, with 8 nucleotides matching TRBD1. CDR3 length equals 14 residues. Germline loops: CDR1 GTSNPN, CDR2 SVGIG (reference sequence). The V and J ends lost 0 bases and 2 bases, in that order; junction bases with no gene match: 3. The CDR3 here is CAWSVGTGAYEQYC. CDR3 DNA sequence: TGTGCCTGGAGTGTAGGGACAGGTGCCTACGAGCAGTACTGC.

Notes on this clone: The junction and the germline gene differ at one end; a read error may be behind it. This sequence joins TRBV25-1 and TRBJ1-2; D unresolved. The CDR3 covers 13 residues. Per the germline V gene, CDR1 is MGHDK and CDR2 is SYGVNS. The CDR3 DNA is TGTGTCAGCAGTGTACTCGACAACTATGGCTACACCTTC. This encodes CVSSVLDNYGYTF.

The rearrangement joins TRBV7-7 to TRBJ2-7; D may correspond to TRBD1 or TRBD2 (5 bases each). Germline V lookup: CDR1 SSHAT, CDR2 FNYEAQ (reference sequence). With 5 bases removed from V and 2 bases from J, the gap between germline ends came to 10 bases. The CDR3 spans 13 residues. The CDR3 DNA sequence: TGTGCCAGCAGCCCGGGACCCGCCTACGAGCAGTACTTC. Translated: CASSPGPAYEQYF.

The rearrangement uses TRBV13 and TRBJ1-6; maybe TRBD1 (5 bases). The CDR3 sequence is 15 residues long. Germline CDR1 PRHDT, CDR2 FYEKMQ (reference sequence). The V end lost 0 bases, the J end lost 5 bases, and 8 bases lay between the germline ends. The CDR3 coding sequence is TGTGCCAGCAGCTTAGGCCTCAGGGATAATTCACCCCTCCACTTT. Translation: CASSLGLRDNSPLHF.

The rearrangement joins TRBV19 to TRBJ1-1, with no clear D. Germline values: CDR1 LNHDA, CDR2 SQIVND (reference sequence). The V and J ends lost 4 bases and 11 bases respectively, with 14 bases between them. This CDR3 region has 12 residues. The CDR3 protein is CASSTWRELAFF. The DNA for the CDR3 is TGTGCCAGTAGTACTTGGAGGGAGTTGGCTTTCTTT.